Below are 18 T cell receptor beta chains sequenced from a single sample in a study of beta chain features in type 1 diabetes. Findings of the study overall: Among all four CD4+ subsets, Type 1 diabetes patients had TCRB CDR3s that were moderately but significantly shorter.

TCRB transcripts that were expressed got sequenced, as all of the isolated RNA had been reverse transcribed. Method: immunoSEQ multiplex PCR; TCRdb's copy keeps in-frame clones and lacks some. The sample lists hundreds of thousands of clones; about 12% were seen once. No antigen has been identified for these receptors. Material for sequencing was naive CD4+ T cells from blood. These receptors originate from a woman under 30 with type 1 diabetes.

This clone was detected only a few times. The chain combines TRBV5-1 with TRBJ2-1; D gene uncertain. The CDR3 has 17 amino acids. Germline V CDR1 and CDR2: SGHRS, YFSETQ. Trimming took off 0 bases at V and 8 bases at J, with 21 bases between the two ends. CDR3 region: CASSLERGPPLRDEQFF. CDR3 nucleotides: TGCGCCAGCAGCTTGGAGCGCGGTCCTCCCCTTCGCGATGAGCAGTTCTTC. Using reference TRBV5-1 and TRBJ2-1 for the parts outside the CDR3, the full variable domain is KAGVTQTPRYLIKTRGQQVTLSCSPISGHRSVSWYQQTPGQGLQFLFEYFSETQRNKGNFPGRFSGRQFSNSRSEMNVSTLELGDSALYLCASSLERGPPLRDEQFFGPGTRLTVL.

CDR3 nucleotides: TGTGCCAGCAGCTTAGCCCTCACAGGGGTGAAAGAGACCCAGTACTTC. Translating gives CASSLALTGVKETQYF. The V call is TRBV7-2, the J call TRBJ2-5; 7 positions agree with TRBD1. Germline V CDR1 and CDR2: SGHTA, FQGNSA. There are 16 residues in the CDR3. The V gene end was trimmed by 0 bases and the J gene end by 3 bases; junction bases not matched to a gene: 7.

This clone was picked up a small number of times. CDR3 sequence: CASSPLGGGVQETQYF. CDR3 DNA: TGTGCCAGCAGCCCCCTTGGGGGGGGAGTTCAAGAGACCCAGTACTTC. The rearrangement joins TRBV7-3 to TRBJ2-5; 7 bases are a match to TRBD2. This CDR3 has 16 residues. Per germline, CDR1 SGHTA and CDR2 FQGTGA. Germline trimming cut 5 bases from V and 2 bases from J; bases unmatched to any gene: 11.

This sequence joins TRBV29-1 and TRBJ2-5, with D tentatively TRBD1 (5 bases). The CDR3 is made up of 12 amino acids. The V gene's germline CDR1 is SQVTM and CDR2 ANQGSEA. Deletions cut 7 bases from V and 5 bases from J, with 14 bases between. Here the CDR3 reads CSADSPEETQYF. Written as DNA, the CDR3 is TGCAGCGCTGACAGCCCGGAGGAGACCCAGTACTTC.

This clone was recorded a few times. The V gene is TRBV13, the J gene TRBJ2-7, with TRBD1 matching 10 bases. The germline CDR1 and CDR2 sequences are PRHDT and FYEKMQ (reference sequence). The CDR3 is 14 amino acids. The V gene end was trimmed by 9 bases and the J gene end by 3 bases; junction bases not matched to a gene: 8. DNA for the CDR3: TGTGCCAGGCGCGGGACAGGGGACCACTACGAGCAGTACTTC. It specifies CARRGTGDHYEQYF.

This clone was detected only a few times. The chain couples TRBV6-6 to TRBJ2-3, with TRBD2 matching 9 bases. V dropped 6 bases and J dropped 0; count of bases not matched to a gene: 7. Germline V CDR1 and CDR2: MNHNY, SVGAGI (reference sequence). The CDR3 has 16 residues. CDR3 loop: CASRPSGARSTDTQYF. CDR3 nucleotides: TGTGCCAGCAGACCTAGCGGGGCTAGGAGCACAGATACGCAGTATTTT.

This clone showed up just a few times. The DNA for the CDR3 is TGTGCCAGCAGCTTACTAGCGGGAGGCTATGAGCAGTTCTTC. It codes for CASSLLAGGYEQFF. This sequence joins TRBV7-3 and TRBJ2-1, with TRBD2 identical over 11 bases. V shed 2 bases and J 8 bases; nucleotides not matched to a gene: 2. The CDR3 consists of 14 residues. Germline CDR1 is SGHTA and CDR2 is FQGTGA.

This chain uses TRBV7-2 with TRBJ2-2; a possible D gene is TRBD1 (6 bases). Germline CDR1 is SGHTA and CDR2 is FQGNSA. There are 16 residues in the CDR3. Trimming removed 5 bases at V and 0 bases at J, with 13 bases between. The CDR3 region is CASSPRQATNTGELFF. CDR3 sequence (DNA): TGTGCCAGCAGCCCGCGACAGGCCACGAACACCGGGGAGCTGTTTTTT.

The rearrangement links TRBV5-1 to TRBJ1-1; maybe TRBD1 (5 bases). V dropped 4 bases and J dropped 6 bases, with 22 bases sitting between them. The CDR3 extends over 16 amino acids. The germline V gene encodes CDR1 SGHRS and CDR2 YFSETQ. The CDR3 DNA follows: TGCGCCAGCAGCCAAACCGGCGGGGGACCGGTCGCTGAAGCTTTCTTT. Translating gives CASSQTGGGPVAEAFF.

This clone was counted between two and nine times. This chain uses TRBV5-1 with TRBJ2-7; 7 bases fit TRBD1. Germline trimming cut 4 bases from V and 7 bases from J; bases unmatched to any gene: 11. This CDR3 region has 14 residues. Per germline, CDR1 SGHRS and CDR2 YFSETQ. The CDR3 region is CASSLTGAPFEQYF. Here the CDR3 DNA reads TGCGCCAGCAGCCTTACAGGGGCCCCCTTTGAGCAGTACTTC.

This chain uses TRBV10-3 with TRBJ1-2, with D tentatively TRBD1 (5 bases). Germline V gene lookup returns CDR1 ENHRY and CDR2 SYGVKD. The CDR3 contains 15 residues. V lost 6 bases and J lost 1, with 15 bases in between. This chain's CDR3 is CAISPDREHNYGYTF. In DNA, the CDR3 is TGTGCCATCAGCCCTGACAGAGAACATAACTATGGCTACACCTTC.

There are a few counts of this clone. Other DNA sequences of this sample code for an identical CDR3. The chain combines TRBV29-1 with TRBJ2-3; 13 bases agree with TRBD2. CDR1 is SQVTM, CDR2 ANQGSEA, per germline. The CDR3 is made up of 14 amino acids. V was pared by 4 bases and J by 5 bases, with 3 bases of the junction left unmatched. The CDR3 reads CSVALAGGLDTQYF. The CDR3 DNA follows: TGCAGCGTTGCACTAGCGGGGGGGTTAGATACGCAGTATTTT.

Only a few counts were recorded for this clone. The chain uses TRBV6-1 and TRBJ1-1; D is unresolved. The CDR3 consists of 13 residues. CDR1 is MNHNS and CDR2 is SASEGT in the germline V gene. Between the trimmed V and J ends, which lost 11 bases and 1 base, there was a span of 14 bases. The CDR3 region has the DNA TGTGCCGCGTTCAGGAAACCGAACACTGAAGCTTTCTTT. The encoded protein is CAAFRKPNTEAFF.

The chain is built from TRBV2 and TRBJ1-1; D unresolved. Trimming took off 4 bases at V and 3 bases at J, with 3 bases between the two ends. Germline CDR1 SNHLY, CDR2 FYNNEI. This CDR3 has 11 residues. The CDR3: CASSADTEAFF. The CDR3 DNA reads as TGTGCCAGCAGTGCGGACACTGAAGCTTTCTTT.

This clone was recorded a few times. The genes are TRBV2 and TRBJ2-7; TRBD1 matches 8 bases. The CDR3 runs to 18 residues. J gave up 5 bases and V 8 bases, and 23 bases lay outside the gene matches. The germline V gene has CDR1 SNHLY and CDR2 FYNNEI. DNA for the CDR3: TGTGCCAGCGGGGAGCCGGGACAGGCTGACCTTGGGCTCAACGAGCAGTACTTC. Residues: CASGEPGQADLGLNEQYF.

This clone was observed a handful of times. The chain carries TRBV15 and TRBJ1-1; TRBD1 agrees at 10 bases. Germline values: CDR1 LNHNV, CDR2 YYDKDF (reference sequence). Trimming removed 0 bases from V and 7 bases from J; junction bases left unmatched: 17. This CDR3 spans 19 amino acids. CDR3 sequence reads: CATSRDSNRGQGTFDEAFF. DNA for the CDR3: TGTGCCACCAGCAGAGACTCGAATAGGGGACAGGGGACATTTGATGAAGCTTTCTTT. The full variable domain, rest sourced from reference TRBV15 and TRBJ1-1, is DAMVIQNPRYQVTQFGKPVTLSCSQTLNHNVMYWYQQKSSQAPKLLFHYYDKDFNNEADTPDNFQSRRPNTSFCFLDIRSPGLGDTAMYLCATSRDSNRGQGTFDEAFFGQGTRLTVV.

This rearrangement joins TRBV15 to TRBJ2-7; the match to TRBD2 covers 9 bases. The CDR3 is made up of 16 amino acids. J was trimmed by 0 bases and V by 1 base; bases with no gene match: 4. Germline-derived CDR1 and CDR2 are LNHNV and YYDKDF (reference sequence). Here the CDR3 reads CATSRVGTSISYEQYF. The CDR3 DNA reads as TGTGCCACCAGCAGAGTGGGGACTAGCATCTCCTACGAGCAGTACTTC.

The CDR3 DNA is TGTGCCAGCAGTGTCCAGGGGAACTATGGCTACACCTTC. Translating it yields CASSVQGNYGYTF. The chain carries TRBV25-1 and TRBJ1-2; D might be TRBD1 (6 bases). Per germline, CDR1 MGHDK and CDR2 SYGVNS. The CDR3 has 13 residues. Between the trimmed V and J ends, which lost 4 bases and 2 bases, there was a span of 8 bases.